Below, 8 T cell receptor beta chains from the same sample are listed, as sequenced in a study of blood T cells in healthy people across ages. Primed by a sample-barcoded 5' primer and a J-beta primer mix, a second PCR proceeded for about 7 to 12 cycles. TCRdb used MiXCR to reprocess the 5' RACE reads, holding one entry per CDR3 protein. The table lists some 900,000 distinct CDR3 sequences, more than 25% of them singletons. The specimen was blood. The receptors originated from a woman older than 75 in good health.

A note on this clonotype: A much larger clone differs from this one at a single base, so this may be a read error. V usage is TRBV28 and J usage is TRBJ2-1; 10 bases are a match to TRBD1. The CDR3 length is 16 residues. Germline-derived CDR1 and CDR2 are MDHEN and SYDVKM. Unmatched junction bases numbered 11, after V lost 6 bases and J lost 6 bases. The CDR3 sequence is CASRISGTGDCNEQFF. CDR3 in DNA: TGTGCCAGCAGGATATCCGGGACAGGGGACTGCAATGAGCAGTTCTTC. Full variable domain (remainder filled in from reference TRBV28 and TRBJ2-1): DVKVTQSSRYLVKRTGEKVFLECVQDMDHENMFWYRQDPGLGLRLIYFSYDVKMKEKGDIPEGYSVSREKKERFSLILESASTNQTSMYLCASRISGTGDCNEQFFGPGTRLTVL.

Note on this clonotype: Because the CDR3 is missing its conserved closing phenylalanine or tryptophan, this is likely a read error. This sequence joins TRBV5-1 and TRBJ2-7; unclear D gene. The germline CDR1 and CDR2 sequences are SGHRS and YFSETQ. The ends were cut back, 4 bases at V and 1 base at J, with 12 bases in the middle. This CDR3 contains 14 residues. This CDR3 is CASSTRTESYEQYN. CDR3 in DNA: TGCGCCAGCAGCACCCGGACGGAGTCCTACGAGCAGTACAAC.

This clonotype was recorded many times. This CDR3 reads CASSVAQGAFGYTF. CDR3 bases: TGTGCCAGCAGCGTAGCACAGGGGGCCTTTGGCTACACCTTC. The V gene is TRBV9, the J gene TRBJ1-2, with 9 bases identical to TRBD1. Trimming removed 0 bases from V and 7 bases from J; junction bases left unmatched: 4. This CDR3 is built from 14 residues. Germline V gives CDR1 SGDLS, CDR2 YYNGEE.

The CDR3 bases are TGCAGTGCTAGACGTACTAGCGGAAACAATGAGCAGTACTTC. It specifies CSARRTSGNNEQYF. The chain carries TRBV20-1 and TRBJ2-5, with 8 bases fitting TRBD2. CDR3 length: 14 amino acids. V shed 2 bases, J shed 11 bases, and the junction held 13 bases outside the gene matches. CDR1 and CDR2 from the germline V gene are DFQATT and SNEGSKA (reference sequence).

This clonotype came up many times. This chain links TRBV6-5 with TRBJ1-2; D is perhaps TRBD1 (5 bases). The V and J ends lost 4 bases and 1 base respectively, with 19 bases between them. The CDR3 covers 17 residues. The germline V gene encodes CDR1 MNHEY and CDR2 SVGAGI. The CDR3 region has the DNA TGTGCCAGCAGTTCCGGAAGATTAGTGGGGGATAACTATGGCTACACCTTC. Protein product: CASSSGRLVGDNYGYTF.

The rearrangement links TRBV28 to TRBJ2-5, with a weak D call TRBD2 (6 bases). The ends were cut back, 8 bases at V and 1 base at J, with 14 bases in the middle. CDR1 is MDHEN and CDR2 is SYDVKM in the germline V gene. There are 14 residues in the CDR3. The chain's CDR3 is CASPHRTTQETQYF. CDR3 coding DNA: TGTGCCAGCCCACACCGGACTACCCAAGAGACCCAGTACTTC.

The rearrangement uses TRBV7-9 and TRBJ1-3; D is ambiguous. The CDR3 is 12 amino acids. CDR1 is SEHNR, CDR2 FQNEAQ, per germline (reference sequence). Trimming removed 5 bases from V and 4 bases from J, with 6 bases in between. The chain's CDR3 is CASSPAGNTIYF. The CDR3 bases are TGTGCCAGCAGCCCTGCAGGAAACACCATATATTTT.

In regard to this clonotype: This may be a read error, as it is one base from a much larger clone. The rearrangement uses TRBV6-2 or TRBV6-3 and TRBJ2-6; a possible D gene is TRBD2 (5 bases). This CDR3 contains 17 residues. Deletions cut 4 bases from V and 2 bases from J, with 15 bases between. The germline V gene has CDR1 MNHEY and CDR2 SVGEGT. CDR3 sequence: CASSFPVRAAGANVLTF. CDR3 sequence (DNA): TGTGCCAGCAGTTTCCCGGTGAGGGCAGCTGGGGCCAACGTCCTGACTTTC.